This entry lists 29 T cell receptor beta chains sequenced from one sample in a study of cytomegalovirus exposure and HLA in healthy donors. The PCR had 60 Vbeta and 13 Jbeta primers. Only in-frame clones appear in the TCRdb table, and some are missing; sequencing was by immunoSEQ multiplex PCR. The table records around 120,000 clones, approximately 79% of them present only once. Sequencing was done on a sample of PBMCs. The receptors originated from a woman between 40 and 55 years old in good health and CMV-seronegative.

The chain recombines TRBV28 with TRBJ1-5; D ambiguous. This CDR3 spans 12 amino acids. Trimming pared 5 bases from V and 5 bases from J, leaving 7 bases between. Per the germline V gene, CDR1 is MDHEN and CDR2 is SYDVKM. DNA of the CDR3: TGTGCCAGCAGTGTCTACGATCAGCCCCAGCATTTT. It translates to CASSVYDQPQHF.

This sequence joins TRBV19 and TRBJ2-1; no definite D call. Germline V gene lookup returns CDR1 LNHDA and CDR2 SQIVND (reference sequence). The germline V and J ends were trimmed by 5 bases and 7 bases, with 9 bases remaining between them. CDR3 length: 12 residues. The chain's CDR3 is CASSLQWNEQFF. The DNA for the CDR3 is TGTGCCAGTAGTTTACAGTGGAATGAGCAGTTCTTC.

This clone was counted only a few times. The V and J genes are TRBV7-2 and TRBJ1-5; tentative D call: TRBD1 (5 bases). The germline CDR1 and CDR2 sequences are SGHTA and FQGNSA. V was shortened by 2 bases and J by 5 bases, with 13 bases between the two germline ends. The CDR3 extends over 15 amino acids. This CDR3 reads CASSLTPGYHQPQHF. The CDR3 DNA is TGTGCCAGCAGCTTAACGCCAGGGTATCATCAGCCCCAGCATTTT.

The chain is built from TRBV6-4 and TRBJ2-3; 12 bases are a match to TRBD2. Trimming at V came to 6 bases and at J to 2 bases, leaving 9 bases not matched to a gene. Germline CDR1 and CDR2: MRHNA and SNTAGT. This CDR3 region has 17 residues. CDR3: CASRNPSGREYTDTQYF. CDR3 bases: TGTGCCAGCAGGAACCCTAGCGGGAGGGAGTACACAGATACGCAGTATTTT.

Only a few counts were recorded for this clone. The V call is TRBV6-1, the J call TRBJ1-5; perhaps TRBD1 as D (6 bases). Between the trimmed V and J ends, which lost 8 bases and 4 bases, there was a span of 12 bases. Germline loops: CDR1 MNHNS, CDR2 SASEGT. CDR3 size: 13 residues. The CDR3 nucleotides are TGTGCCAGCGTAAGGGGGATGAATCAGCCCCAGCATTTT. It translates to CASVRGMNQPQHF.

The rearrangement joins TRBV28 to TRBJ2-7; possible D gene TRBD1, 5 bases. With 5 bases removed from V and 5 bases from J, the gap between germline ends came to 16 bases. CDR1 is MDHEN, CDR2 SYDVKM, per germline. CDR3 size: 14 residues. For the CDR3, the DNA is TGTGCCAGCAGTCCCCGACAGTTTGAAAACGAGCAGTACTTC. It translates to CASSPRQFENEQYF.

The chain links TRBV19 to TRBJ1-1, with TRBD1 matching over 8 bases. V was clipped by 5 bases and J by 8 bases; unmatched bases: 7. This CDR3 is 13 amino acids long. The V gene's germline CDR1 is LNHDA and CDR2 SQIVND (reference sequence). The CDR3 sequence is CASSLGQGPEAFF. CDR3 nucleotide sequence: TGTGCCAGTAGTCTCGGACAGGGACCCGAAGCTTTCTTT.

The chain uses TRBV6-4 and TRBJ1-5; D gene unclear. CDR3 size: 17 residues. CDR1 is MRHNA and CDR2 is SNTAGT in the germline V gene. V was pared by 5 bases and J by 0 bases, with 17 bases between. CDR3 sequence reads: CASSPGSTTYSNQPQHF. The DNA of the CDR3 is TGTGCCAGCAGTCCCGGGAGCACGACTTATAGCAATCAGCCCCAGCATTTT.

The gene calls are TRBV7-2 and TRBJ2-3; no clear D gene. Germline V gene lookup returns CDR1 SGHTA and CDR2 FQGNSA. This CDR3 spans 18 amino acids. The V gene lost 4 bases and the J gene lost 2 bases, with 22 bases spanning the gap. In DNA, the CDR3 is TGTGCCAGCAGCTACCCCATACCACTCAAGACTCACACAGATACGCAGTATTTT. It codes for CASSYPIPLKTHTDTQYF.

The chain couples TRBV7-6 to TRBJ2-1; TRBD2 matches 7 bases. The CDR3 spans 14 residues. V dropped 5 bases and J dropped 8; count of bases not matched to a gene: 9. Germline V gives CDR1 SGHVS, CDR2 FNYEAQ. The CDR3 reads CASSPPTSWDEQFF. The CDR3 nucleotides are TGTGCCAGCAGCCCGCCGACTAGCTGGGATGAGCAGTTCTTC.

The rearrangement uses TRBV28 and TRBJ1-1; 10 bases are a match to TRBD1. The CDR3 covers 16 residues. In germline, CDR1 is MDHEN, CDR2 SYDVKM. Trimming took 3 bases from V and 3 from J; bases not matched to a gene: 7. CDR3 amino acids: CASSFETGGGDTEAFF. The CDR3 DNA is TGTGCCAGCAGTTTTGAGACAGGGGGCGGGGACACTGAAGCTTTCTTT.

The chain recombines TRBV29-1 with TRBJ1-1; 7 bases fit TRBD1. The CDR3 runs to 13 residues. V was pared by 7 bases and J by 4 bases, with 9 bases of the junction left unmatched. Germline CDR1 reads SQVTM; CDR2 reads ANQGSEA. CDR3 sequence reads: CSAQGHEGTEAFF. The CDR3 region has the DNA TGCAGCGCACAGGGGCATGAAGGCACTGAAGCTTTCTTT.

The chain employs TRBV30 and TRBJ2-1; D is unresolved. The CDR3 has 11 residues. V was cut by 4 bases and J by 9 bases, with 10 bases left in between. From germline, CDR1 is GTSNPN and CDR2 SVGIG (reference sequence). The CDR3 DNA reads as TGTGCCTGGACAGGTAATAGTGAGCAGTTCTTC. Translating gives CAWTGNSEQFF.

This chain connects TRBV2 to TRBJ2-7; 7 nucleotides agree with TRBD2. The junction had 9 bases not matched to a gene; V was cut back by 7 bases and J by 3 bases. Germline V gene sequence: CDR1 SNHLY, CDR2 FYNNEI. This CDR3 is 14 amino acids long. DNA of the CDR3: TGTGCCAGCACGAGGACTAGAACCGACTACGAGCAGTACTTC. This encodes CASTRTRTDYEQYF.

This clone appeared a single time. The rearrangement links TRBV11-3 to TRBJ1-1; tentative D call: TRBD1 (6 bases). The CDR3 spans 12 residues. From germline, CDR1 is SGHNT and CDR2 YENEEA. V was clipped by 5 bases and J by 7 bases, with 11 bases between them. DNA for the CDR3: TGTGCCAGCAGCAAAGTCAGGGGTGAAGCTTTCTTT. This encodes CASSKVRGEAFF. The full variable domain, its missing parts supplied by reference TRBV11-3 and TRBJ1-1, is EAGVVQSPRYKIIEKKQPVAFWCNPISGHNTLYWYLQNLGQGPELLIRYENEEAVDDSQLPKDRFSAERLKGVDSTLKIQPAELGDSAVYLCASSKVRGEAFFGQGTRLTVV.

The chain carries TRBV2 and TRBJ2-3; 8 positions match TRBD1. The CDR3 consists of 14 residues. The ends lost 2 bases at V and 3 bases at J; junction bases unmatched: 1. Germline values: CDR1 SNHLY, CDR2 FYNNEI. The CDR3 nucleotides are TGTGCCAGCAGTGAACAGGGGGCTACAGATACGCAGTATTTT. Amino acids: CASSEQGATDTQYF.

The chain has TRBV4-3 and TRBJ1-3; D ambiguous. The CDR3 contains 14 residues. Germline CDR1 and CDR2: LGHNA and YSLEER. The V end was cut by 1 base, the J end by 0 bases, with 4 bases between. CDR3 DNA sequence: TGCGCCAGCAGCCAAGGCAGCTCTGGAAACACCATATATTTT. Translated, it gives CASSQGSSGNTIYF.

A word on this clone: The germline gene is not matched at one end of the junction; a read error may be the cause. J is TRBJ2-3 and V is TRBV11-2; the D gene is possibly TRBD2 (5 bases). CDR3 length: 14 amino acids. The germline V gene encodes CDR1 SGHAT and CDR2 FQNNGV. The CDR3 is CASSFGLRGDMQYF. CDR3 nucleotide sequence: TGTGCCAGCAGCTTCGGACTCCGTGGGGATATGCAGTATTTT.

This clone was seen more than once but under ten times. The gene calls are TRBV6-5 and TRBJ1-2; TRBD1 matches at 7 bases. V was pared by 6 bases and J by 9 bases, with 7 bases of the junction left unmatched. In germline, CDR1 is MNHEY, CDR2 SVGAGI. CDR3 length equals 12 residues. The CDR3 DNA reads TGTGCCAGCAGCCCGACAGGGAGGAGCTACACCTTC. Amino acid sequence: CASSPTGRSYTF.

The chain recombines TRBV5-5 with TRBJ2-7, with 7 bases fitting TRBD2. Germline V gene sequence: CDR1 SGHKS, CDR2 YYEKEE (reference sequence). Losses at the gene ends were 0 bases for V and 0 bases for J; bases not matched to a gene: 3. The CDR3 covers 15 residues. CDR3 DNA: TGTGCCAGCAGCTTGGTTAGCGGGTCCTCCTACGAGCAGTACTTC. This codes for CASSLVSGSSYEQYF. The full variable domain, with the rest looked up from reference TRBV5-5 and TRBJ2-7, is DAGVTQSPTHLIKTRGQQVTLRCSPISGHKSVSWYQQVLGQGPQFIFQYYEKEERGRGNFPDRFSARQFPNYSSELNVNALLLGDSALYLCASSLVSGSSYEQYFGPGTRLTVT.

The chain is built from TRBV18 and TRBJ1-2; the match to TRBD1 covers 9 bases. V dropped 6 bases and J dropped 4; count of bases not matched to a gene: 12. Germline-derived CDR1 and CDR2 are KGHSH and LQKENI. The CDR3 loop spans 16 amino acids. CDR3: CASSRDRVGVSYGYTF. For the CDR3, the DNA is TGTGCCAGCTCCCGGGACAGGGTGGGTGTAAGCTATGGCTACACCTTC.

This sequence joins TRBV11-2 and TRBJ1-2, with 7 positions matching TRBD1. CDR3 length: 12 amino acids. Germline loops: CDR1 SGHAT, CDR2 FQNNGV. Germline trimming cut 5 bases from V and 6 bases from J; bases unmatched to any gene: 3. In DNA form, the CDR3 reads TGTGCCAGCAGCCGACAGGGTGATGGCTACACCTTC. It codes for CASSRQGDGYTF.

This clone occurred once. The chain has TRBV27 and TRBJ2-7, with 7 bases matching TRBD1. The CDR3 has 15 amino acids. Per germline, CDR1 MNHEY and CDR2 SMNVEV (reference sequence). V lost 5 bases to trimming and J lost 0 bases; unmatched junction nucleotides: 7. CDR3 residues: CASSQRQGLSYEQYF. In DNA, the CDR3 is TGTGCCAGCAGTCAACGACAGGGCCTCTCCTACGAGCAGTACTTC.

This clone was observed once. This chain connects TRBV7-9 to TRBJ1-4; 9 bases align to TRBD1. CDR3 length: 13 amino acids. The ends lost 4 bases at V and 8 bases at J; junction bases unmatched: 2. Germline V lookup: CDR1 SEHNR, CDR2 FQNEAQ (reference sequence). CDR3 DNA: TGTGCCAGCAGCTCGGGACAGGGAGAAAAACTGTTTTTT. Translated, it gives CASSSGQGEKLFF. Based on the CDR3 plus reference TRBV7-9 and TRBJ1-4, the full variable domain is DTGVSQNPRHKITKRGQNVTFRCDPISEHNRLYWYRQTLGQGPEFLTYFQNEAQLEKSRLLSDRFSAERPKGSFSTLEIQRTEQGDSAMYLCASSSGQGEKLFFGSGTQLSVL.

V usage is TRBV7-2 and J usage is TRBJ2-3, with TRBD2 as a possible D gene (5 bases). CDR3 length: 12 amino acids. Germline loops: CDR1 SGHTA, CDR2 FQGNSA. V lost 8 bases to trimming and J lost 4 bases, with 10 bases between them. The CDR3 DNA follows: TGTGCCAGCGCGGAGGCCGCAGATACGCAGTATTTT. Protein: CASAEAADTQYF.

The chain is built from TRBV7-7 and TRBJ2-1; 15 bases map to TRBD2. This CDR3 is 19 amino acids long. With V trimmed by 4 bases and J by 4 bases, 11 bases remained unmatched. The germline CDR1 and CDR2 sequences are SSHAT and FNYEAQ (reference sequence). In DNA form, the CDR3 reads TGTGCCAGCAGCTCCCCAGGGACTAGCGGGAGGCCACCTTACAATGAGCAGTTCTTC. Amino acid sequence: CASSSPGTSGRPPYNEQFF. The variable domain in full, with the rest retrieved from reference TRBV7-7 and TRBJ2-1, is GAGVSQSPRYKVTKRGQDVTLRCDPISSHATLYWYQQALGQGPEFLTYFNYEAQPDKSGLPSDRFSAERPEGSISTLTIQRTEQRDSAMYRCASSSPGTSGRPPYNEQFFGPGTRLTVL.

A single count supports this clone. V is TRBV7-2 and J is TRBJ2-1; D not certain. Deletions cut 0 bases from V and 2 bases from J, with 8 bases between. The CDR3 sequence is 15 residues long. Per the germline V gene, CDR1 is SGHTA and CDR2 is FQGNSA. The chain's CDR3 is CASSLAPGTYNEQFF. CDR3 bases: TGTGCCAGCAGCTTAGCCCCAGGTACCTACAATGAGCAGTTCTTC.

This clone was counted between two and nine times. This rearrangement joins TRBV5-5 to TRBJ2-2; maybe TRBD1 (8 bases). The CDR3 spans 15 residues. Germline CDR1 reads SGHKS; CDR2 reads YYEKEE (reference sequence). The germline V and J ends were trimmed by 7 bases and 4 bases, with 17 bases remaining between them. The CDR3 DNA is TGTGCCAGCGAACCACAGGGGGGGTCCACCGGGGAGCTGTTTTTT. As protein: CASEPQGGSTGELFF. Drawing the rest from reference TRBV5-5 and TRBJ2-2, the complete variable domain is DAGVTQSPTHLIKTRGQQVTLRCSPISGHKSVSWYQQVLGQGPQFIFQYYEKEERGRGNFPDRFSARQFPNYSSELNVNALLLGDSALYLCASEPQGGSTGELFFGEGSRLTVL.

This clone appeared a single time. This sequence joins TRBV19 and TRBJ2-1, with TRBD2 matching over 11 bases. Germline CDR1 LNHDA, CDR2 SQIVND (reference sequence). V dropped 5 bases and J dropped 2; count of bases not matched to a gene: 2. CDR3 size: 15 residues. This CDR3 reads CASSGGLAAYNEQFF. For the CDR3, the DNA is TGTGCCAGTAGTGGGGGACTAGCGGCCTACAATGAGCAGTTCTTC.